This TCR beta chain was recorded in a study of blood T cells in healthy people across ages. A second PCR, run for about 7 to 11 cycles, used a sample-barcoded 5' primer plus a J-beta primer mix. TCRdb called the 5' RACE reads again in MiXCR, with one record for every CDR3 protein. Among about a million distinct CDR3 sequences listed, 35% to 45% were seen once. Germline-derived CDR1 and CDR2 are ENHRY and SYGVKD. The V and J ends lost 0 bases and 5 bases respectively, with 16 bases between them. The CDR3 length is 16 residues. Sequencing was carried out using blood. This sequence joins TRBV10-3 and TRBJ2-5; tentatively, D is TRBD1 or TRBD2 (5 bases each). This clonotype originated in a young man in good health. Written as DNA, the CDR3 is TGTGCCATCAGTGAGTCGGAATGGGACGGTAGGGAGACCCAGTACTTC. This sequence encodes CAISESEWDGRETQYF.